Included here is one T cell receptor beta chain sequence, with context. Its antigen remains unidentified. Deep level was the assay's run setting. The table came from immunoSEQ multiplex PCR; TCRdb's copy has only in-frame clones and leaves some out. The table lists 2 million or so clones, roughly 96% of them singletons, with approximately 0.13% in the top ten. These data belong to a study of shared clonotypes between healthy human individuals. Study outcomes and limitations: The study generally estimated greater richness for naive than memory subsets. It was expected that sequencing depth would affect clonotype sharing among donors.

Donors were healthy HIV-negative adults without recent acute infections or vaccinations. Germline V gene sequence: CDR1 SEHNR, CDR2 FQNEAQ (reference sequence). The CDR3 loop spans 15 amino acids. V gave up 2 bases and J gave up 6 bases; unmatched junction bases: 4. The sample taken for sequencing was naive CD4+ T cells sorted from blood. Subset in this sample: CD45RA+ positively selected. J is TRBJ1-6 and V is TRBV7-9; 7 positions agree with TRBD1. The source of this sequence is a man between 18 and 29 years old in good health. The CDR3 here is CASSLPGGANSPLHF. DNA of the CDR3: TGTGCCAGCAGCTTACCAGGGGGAGCTAATTCACCCCTCCACTTT.